A single sample gave rise to the 14 T cell receptor beta chains below, sequenced in a study of identical twins. Each CDR3 protein gets one entry after TCRdb re-called the 5' RACE reads with MiXCR. The table shows some 500,000 distinct CDR3 sequences, with over 11% occurring only once. This sample also belongs to another study, concerning yellow fever vaccine responses in identical twins.

The specimen was CD4+ T cells sorted from blood. The source is a woman aged 18-35 years in good health.

There are a few counts of this clonotype. V is TRBV20-1 and J is TRBJ2-7, with 10 nucleotides matching TRBD1. CDR3 size: 14 residues. The germline gives CDR1 DFQATT, CDR2 SNEGSKA (reference sequence). With V trimmed by 1 base and J by 5 bases, 5 bases remained unmatched. The CDR3 nucleotides read TGCAGTGCTAGAGCTCCGGGACAGGGGAACGAGCAGTACTTC. As protein: CSARAPGQGNEQYF.

The chain carries TRBV28 and TRBJ2-7, with D hard to call. The CDR3 covers 14 residues. The V gene's germline CDR1 is MDHEN and CDR2 SYDVKM. The V and J ends lost 3 bases and 3 bases respectively, with 12 bases between them. The CDR3 is CASSFAPDGYEQYF. CDR3 DNA: TGTGCCAGCAGTTTCGCCCCCGACGGCTACGAGCAGTACTTC.

This clonotype came up a few times. The CDR3 DNA sequence: TGTGCCAGCAGCTTAAACCGGGACAGGGTAGGAGAGACCCAGTACTTC. Its protein product is CASSLNRDRVGETQYF. The chain links TRBV5-6 to TRBJ2-5; 9 bases agree with TRBD1. The germline V gene encodes CDR1 SGHDT and CDR2 YYEEEE. Germline trimming cut 2 bases from V and 4 bases from J; bases unmatched to any gene: 9. This CDR3 comprises 16 residues.

This clonotype was picked up one time. The V gene is TRBV5-4, the J gene TRBJ2-5, with TRBD1 matching 11 bases. Germline V gene lookup returns CDR1 SGHNT and CDR2 YYREEE (reference sequence). The trim removed 3 bases at V and 3 bases at J, leaving 7 bases unmatched. This CDR3 spans 16 amino acids. This chain's CDR3 is CASSSPGTGGKETQYF. The CDR3 DNA reads TGTGCCAGCAGCTCGCCCGGGACAGGGGGTAAAGAGACCCAGTACTTC.

This clonotype was seen a handful of times. This rearrangement joins TRBV29-1 to TRBJ2-5; 9 bases fit TRBD2. The CDR3 is 14 residues long. Germline V gene sequence: CDR1 SQVTM, CDR2 ANQGSEA. Losses at the gene ends were 4 bases for V and 1 base for J; bases not matched to a gene: 4. The CDR3 nucleotides read TGCAGCGTTGCTATAGCGGGGGTCCAAGAGACCCAGTACTTC. This gives the protein CSVAIAGVQETQYF.

This chain uses TRBV7-2 with TRBJ1-2, with 8 bases identical to TRBD1. The ends lost 2 bases at V and 6 bases at J; junction bases unmatched: 8. Germline V gene data show CDR1 as SGHTA and CDR2 as FQGNSA. The CDR3 length is 15 residues. In DNA, the CDR3 is TGTGCCAGCAGCTTAACTTGGGCAGGGGGCGATGGCTACACCTTC. Protein product: CASSLTWAGGDGYTF.

This clonotype was detected a few times. The chain links TRBV5-1 to TRBJ2-2, with no clear D. Germline V gives CDR1 SGHRS, CDR2 YFSETQ. This CDR3 region has 15 residues. V gave up 6 bases and J gave up 4 bases, with 16 bases separating them. The CDR3, as DNA: TGCGCCAGCAACCTGGGTGCGTGGAGCACCGGGGAGCTGTTTTTT. It is translated as CASNLGAWSTGELFF.

V and J are TRBV27 and TRBJ1-2; D gene unclear. V was trimmed by 5 bases and J by 0 bases, leaving 7 bases between them. In germline, CDR1 is MNHEY, CDR2 SMNVEV (reference sequence). The CDR3 totals 13 residues. CDR3 nucleotide sequence: TGTGCCAGCAGTACTACACCTAACTATGGCTACACCTTC. Protein sequence: CASSTTPNYGYTF.

This clonotype was observed at least ten times. The chain couples TRBV28 to TRBJ2-7, with D possibly TRBD2 on 5 matching bases. The CDR3 extends over 13 amino acids. V was cut by 8 bases and J by 0 bases, with 11 bases left in between. Germline V gene data show CDR1 as MDHEN and CDR2 as SYDVKM. CDR3 bases: TGTGCCAGCGGAGGCAGCGGCTCCTACGAGCAGTACTTC. Translating it yields CASGGSGSYEQYF.

This clonotype was observed a handful of times. V gene TRBV4-1 combines with J gene TRBJ1-2, with D tentatively TRBD1 (5 bases). The germline V gene has CDR1 MGHRA and CDR2 YSYEKL. The CDR3 contains 13 residues. Trimming took off 1 base at V and 4 bases at J, with 7 bases between the two ends. The CDR3, as DNA: TGCGCCAGCAGCCAAGGGGACGGCTATGGCTACACCTTC. Protein sequence: CASSQGDGYGYTF.

The V gene is TRBV29-1, the J gene TRBJ1-2; D call uncertain. With 1 base removed from V and 4 bases from J, the gap between germline ends came to 7 bases. CDR1 and CDR2 (germline): SQVTM, ANQGSEA. There are 12 residues in the CDR3. The CDR3 DNA is TGCAGCGTTGAAGCCGGCACCTATGGCTACACCTTC. Residues: CSVEAGTYGYTF.

The chain joins TRBV29-1 to TRBJ2-3; unclear D gene. The CDR3 runs 15 residues. V was trimmed by 7 bases and J by 0 bases, leaving 17 bases between them. The germline V gene has CDR1 SQVTM and CDR2 ANQGSEA. The CDR3 loop is CSAPGLTVSTDTQYF. CDR3 nucleotides: TGCAGCGCCCCAGGTTTGACTGTAAGCACAGATACGCAGTATTTT.

This clonotype has only a few counts. The chain employs TRBV20-1 and TRBJ2-5, with TRBD2 matching 8 bases. The germline CDR1 and CDR2 sequences are DFQATT and SNEGSKA (reference sequence). The CDR3 consists of 15 residues. The V and J ends lost 2 bases and 3 bases, in that order; junction bases with no gene match: 8. In DNA, the CDR3 is TGCAGTGCTAGAAGGGGCGGGGGGTTTGAAGAGACCCAGTACTTC. This sequence encodes CSARRGGGFEETQYF.

The chain is built from TRBV18 and TRBJ2-7, with 9 bases that match TRBD2. The trim removed 2 bases at V and 10 bases at J, leaving 9 bases unmatched. The length of the CDR3 is 14 residues. From germline, CDR1 is KGHSH and CDR2 LQKENI. CDR3 coding DNA: TGTGCCAGCTCACCAAGCGGGGGGCGCCAGGTCCAGTACTTC. Protein: CASSPSGGRQVQYF.